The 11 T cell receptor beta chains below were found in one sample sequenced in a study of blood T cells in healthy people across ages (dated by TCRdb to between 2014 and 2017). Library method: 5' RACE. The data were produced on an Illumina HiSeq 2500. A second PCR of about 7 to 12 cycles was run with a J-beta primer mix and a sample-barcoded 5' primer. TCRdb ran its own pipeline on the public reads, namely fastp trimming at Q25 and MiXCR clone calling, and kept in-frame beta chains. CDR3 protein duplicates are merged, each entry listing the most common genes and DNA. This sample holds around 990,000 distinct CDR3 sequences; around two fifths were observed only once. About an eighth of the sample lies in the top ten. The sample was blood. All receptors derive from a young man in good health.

The CDR3 coding sequence is TGTGCCAGCAGCTTAGAGGACAGGGTGGAAGCTTTCTTT. It encodes CASSLEDRVEAFF. The chain joins TRBV7-9 to TRBJ1-1; 8 nucleotides align to TRBD1. With 1 base clipped from V and 8 bases from J, the junction kept 3 bases outside the gene matches. The CDR3 has 13 amino acids. Germline V gene sequence: CDR1 SEHNR, CDR2 FQNEAQ (reference sequence).

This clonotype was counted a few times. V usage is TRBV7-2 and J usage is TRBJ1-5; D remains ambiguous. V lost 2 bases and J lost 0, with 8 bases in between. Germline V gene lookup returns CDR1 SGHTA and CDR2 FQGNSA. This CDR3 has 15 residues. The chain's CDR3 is CASSLSILSNQPQHF. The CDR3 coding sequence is TGTGCCAGCAGCTTATCAATTCTTAGCAATCAGCCCCAGCATTTT.

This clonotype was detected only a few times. CDR3 nucleotide sequence: TGTGCCAGCAGCTTCCCCGGGACTAGCGGAATGACAGAGCAGTTCTTC. Its protein product is CASSFPGTSGMTEQFF. The V gene is TRBV9, the J gene TRBJ2-1, with 11 bases matching TRBD2. The CDR3 has 16 residues. Germline CDR1 and CDR2: SGDLS and YYNGEE. After removal of 4 bases from V and 10 bases from J, the junction contained 13 bases not matched to a gene.

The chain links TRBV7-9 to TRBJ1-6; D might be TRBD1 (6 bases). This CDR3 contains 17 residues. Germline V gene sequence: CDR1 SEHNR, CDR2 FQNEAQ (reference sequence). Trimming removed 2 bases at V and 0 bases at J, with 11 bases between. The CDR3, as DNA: TGTGCCAGCAGCTTAAAAACAGGGAGCTCCTATAATTCACCCCTCCACTTT. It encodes CASSLKTGSSYNSPLHF.

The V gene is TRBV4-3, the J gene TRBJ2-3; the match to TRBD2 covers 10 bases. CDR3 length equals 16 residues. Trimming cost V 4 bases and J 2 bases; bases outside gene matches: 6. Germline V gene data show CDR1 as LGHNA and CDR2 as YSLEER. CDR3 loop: CASSPVLAGPTDTQYF. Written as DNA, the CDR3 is TGCGCCAGCAGCCCCGTACTAGCGGGACCCACAGATACGCAGTATTTT.

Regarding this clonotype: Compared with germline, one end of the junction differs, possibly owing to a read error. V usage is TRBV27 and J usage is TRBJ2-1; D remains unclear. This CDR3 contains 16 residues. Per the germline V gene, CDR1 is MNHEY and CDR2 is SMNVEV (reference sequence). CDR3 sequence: CASSFSVQSSCNEQFF. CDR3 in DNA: TGTGCCAGCAGTTTTTCCGTACAAAGCTCCTGCAATGAGCAGTTCTTC.

CDR3 loop: CASSIGGGSGELFF. The CDR3 nucleotides are TGTGCCAGCAGTATCGGTGGGGGGTCCGGGGAGCTGTTTTTT. V gene TRBV9 combines with J gene TRBJ2-2, with D possibly being TRBD2 (6 bases). V was trimmed by 5 bases and J by 6 bases, leaving 14 bases between them. Germline CDR1 is SGDLS and CDR2 is YYNGEE. CDR3 size: 14 residues.

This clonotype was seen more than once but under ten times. Written as DNA, the CDR3 is TGTGCCAGCAGCTTTCGCAGGGAAGTAAACAATGAGCAGTTCTTC. Translation: CASSFRREVNNEQFF. The V call is TRBV11-1, the J call TRBJ2-1; perhaps TRBD1 as D (5 bases). CDR3 size: 15 residues. CDR1 is SGHAT, CDR2 FQDESV, per germline (reference sequence). V lost 3 bases, J lost 5 bases, and 14 bases lay in between. Full variable domain (remainder filled in from reference TRBV11-1 and TRBJ2-1): EAEVAQSPRYKITEKSQAVAFWCDPISGHATLYWYRQILGQGPELLVQFQDESVVDDSQLPKDRFSAERLKGVDSTLKIQPAELGDSAMYLCASSFRREVNNEQFFGPGTRLTVL.

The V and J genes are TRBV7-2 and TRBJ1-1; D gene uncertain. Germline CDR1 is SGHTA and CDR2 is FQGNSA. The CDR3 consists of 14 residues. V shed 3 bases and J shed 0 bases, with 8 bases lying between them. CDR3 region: CASSFTTLNTEAFF. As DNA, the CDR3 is TGTGCCAGCAGCTTCACCACCTTGAACACTGAAGCTTTCTTT.

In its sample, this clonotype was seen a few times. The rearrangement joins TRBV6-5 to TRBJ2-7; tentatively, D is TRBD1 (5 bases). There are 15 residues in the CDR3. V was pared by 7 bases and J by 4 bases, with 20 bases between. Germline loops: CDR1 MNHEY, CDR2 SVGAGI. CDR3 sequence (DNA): TGTGCCAGCAAGATTGACAGCATAGGGGCTTACGAGCAGTACTTC. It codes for CASKIDSIGAYEQYF.

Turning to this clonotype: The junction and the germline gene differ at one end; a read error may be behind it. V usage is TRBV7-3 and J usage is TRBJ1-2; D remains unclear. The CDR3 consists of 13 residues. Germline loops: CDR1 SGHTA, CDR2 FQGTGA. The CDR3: CVSSLDSRNGYTF. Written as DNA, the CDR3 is TGTGTCAGCAGCTTAGATAGCCGGAATGGCTACACCTTC.